Sequencing of this TCR beta chain was carried out in a study of cytomegalovirus exposure and HLA in healthy donors. Germline V gives CDR1 SGHTA, CDR2 FQGNSA. The V and J ends lost 5 bases and 4 bases respectively, with 15 bases between them. The CDR3 is 15 amino acids. The PCR was carried out with 60 Vbeta primers and 13 Jbeta primers. The repertoire was sequenced with immunoSEQ multiplex PCR; TCRdb's copy has only in-frame clones and lacks some. The sample holds about 200,000 clones. Study-level points and caveats: The authors later linked a missense DCLRE1C variant to TCR beta V- and J-gene trimming.

A word on this clone: The target antigen is unknown.

The sequenced sample was PBMCs. The TCR comes from a girl aged 2 to 9 in good health and CMV-seropositive. V usage is TRBV7-2 and J usage is TRBJ2-1, with a weak D call TRBD2 (6 bases). The CDR3 here is CASSPEGGVYNEQFF. The DNA for the CDR3 is TGTGCCAGCAGCCCCGAGGGCGGGGTGTACAATGAGCAGTTCTTC.